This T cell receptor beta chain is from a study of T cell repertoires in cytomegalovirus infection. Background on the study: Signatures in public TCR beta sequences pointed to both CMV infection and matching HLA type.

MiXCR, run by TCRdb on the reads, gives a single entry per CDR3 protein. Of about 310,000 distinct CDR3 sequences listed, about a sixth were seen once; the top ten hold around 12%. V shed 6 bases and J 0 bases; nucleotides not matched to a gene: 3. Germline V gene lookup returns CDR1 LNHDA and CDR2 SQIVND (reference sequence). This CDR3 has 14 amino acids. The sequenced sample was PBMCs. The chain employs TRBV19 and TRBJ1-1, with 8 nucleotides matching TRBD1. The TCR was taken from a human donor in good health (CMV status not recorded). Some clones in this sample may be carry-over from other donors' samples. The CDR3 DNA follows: TGTGCCAGTAGGACAGGGGCGGTGAACACTGAAGCTTTCTTT. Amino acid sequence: CASRTGAVNTEAFF.